This T cell receptor (beta chain) is from a study of cytomegalovirus exposure and HLA in healthy donors (dated by TCRdb to about 2017). Concerning the study at large: According to an earlier analysis of 587 of the donors, some 170 million T cells yielded approximately 120 million unique TCR beta sequences and 250 to 350 Gb of sequence data. An early release covering some 640 HLA-typed donors comprised approximately 290 gigabases of sequencing data and around 85 million unique TCR sequences. Among the approximately 430 genotyped donors, around 81% belonged to the genetic ancestry cluster associated with self-reported Caucasian donors. The study aimed to test whether signatures of past pathogen exposure could be identified by cataloging public T cell receptors. The study profiled the T cell repertoires of about 640 subjects by immunosequencing and related them to cytomegalovirus serostatus. In addition to the first cohort of around 670 subjects, a separate validation cohort of approximately 130 different subjects was used. The study combined high-throughput TCR immunosequencing, statistical association of individual TCRs with disease status, and machine learning to predict cytomegalovirus infection status. A later analysis re-examined previously published TCR beta repertoires from more than 650 donors and added high-resolution HLA genotyping to investigate patterns of TCR occurrence. Rather than using new phenotypic data, the later analysis identified candidate immune exposures from TCR beta sequences and from how often those sequences occurred across donors. In an earlier analysis of 587 of the donors, high-throughput TCR beta sequencing was used to judge whether each TCR beta V gene segment behaved as functional or pseudogenic. Donor age, sex, ethnicity and CMV serostatus were compiled alongside the repertoire data. A later genetic analysis took genome-wide SNP genotypes for about 55% of the 666 donors and used that subset as a discovery cohort. All discovery cohort repertoires had been generated using a single sequencing platform. Class I and class II HLA loci were covered by the typing at four-digit resolution. Typing coverage differed by locus: A, B, C, DRB1 and DQB1 were typed in about 629-630 donors, DQA1 in approximately 520, DPA1 in 600 to 610, and DPB1 in 472. A few DR-DQ haplotypes were treated as single units for association and clustering because of strong linkage in the cohort. Among roughly 400 genotyped donors of the cohort, an average of around 220,000 unique TCR beta nucleotide sequences was sequenced per donor, of which 15% to 20% were non-productive.

Libraries were made using the immunoSEQ multiplex PCR assay. A mixture of 60 forward primers for TCR Vbeta segments and 13 reverse primers for TCR Jbeta segments was used in the multiplex PCR. Amplification of the CDR3 region of rearranged TCR beta genes was performed with a multiplex PCR assay on genomic DNA. Amplified TCR beta libraries were sequenced as 87-base-pair reads on the Illumina HiSeq System. The paper's data handling went like this. Across the 670 or so repertoires, a later analysis counted about 81 million unique TCR beta chains, about 10 million of which were shared by at least two donors. Raw reads were error-corrected and collapsed into unique sequences by a nearest-neighbor algorithm in which closely related sequences were merged to remove PCR and sequencing errors. CDR3 sequences were aligned to IMGT reference sequences to assign V, D and J gene segments. Each retained sequence needed at least a six-nucleotide match to both a V gene segment and a J gene segment. Rearrangements were called productive when the CDR3 lacked stop codons and stayed in frame with V and J; all others were non-productive. CDR3 was defined by IMGT convention, running from the second conserved V-encoded cysteine to the conserved J-encoded phenylalanine. The earlier analysis of more than 450 of the donors excluded sequences that lacked an unambiguous match to a single V gene segment. An earlier analysis of 550 to 650 of the donors classified V segments as functional when productive rearrangements were above 56.7% and as segregating when the standard deviation between donors was above 5%. A statistical classification framework was built for diagnosing cytomegalovirus status from the catalog of TCR beta chain sequences. In a later analysis, V and J genes were assigned by comparing TCR nucleotide sequences against IMGT/GENE-DB human TR gene sequences. The TCRdist pipeline was used in a later analysis to assign CDR3 sequences and most-parsimonious VDJ recombination scenarios. In a later analysis, every TCR beta chain was defined by the combination of its CDR3 amino acid sequence and its V-gene family, and reads without a unique V-gene family were dropped. As a way to deal with suspected cross-contamination and a sequencing artifact, a later analysis dropped roughly 620 nucleotide sequences that were highly shared and had low generation probability. A later analysis calculated a clonal expansion index for each public chain from normalized within-repertoire ranks of inferred template counts. Generation probabilities in a later analysis came from a VDJ recombination model fitted to out-of-frame rearrangements, and those results were checked against IGoR. In a later analysis, TCR-TCR, TCR-HLA and TCR-CMV co-occurrence was scored with hypergeometric tests, and a repertoire-size bias correction was applied to TCR pairs. In a later analysis, false discovery rates were estimated by permuting HLA or CMV assignments 20 times. A later analysis grouped co-occurring TCRs with DBSCAN, adding TCRdist sequence similarity when clustering within HLA-allele-positive subsets. For co-occurrence clustering, repertoires with fewer than 30,000 or more than 120,000 public chains were excluded, along with a handful of repertoires with anomalous nucleotide sharing. TCRdb re-hosts the immuneACCESS table, in-frame sequences only. Its copies lack some clones; in the studies checked, an unresolved V gene accounts for under half of them, and the cause for the rest is not known. For V, J and clone size, that table is used; D and trimming come from the DNA. The sample yields 90,000 to 120,000 clones; approximately 74% were counted once. The top ten clonotypes cover around 15% of the sample.

The cohort was made up of 666 healthy bone marrow donors. At the time of sampling, all cohort members were nominally healthy, though unrecorded immune exposures were likely present. The donor was CMV seropositive and was included in the group of approximately 300 seropositive cohort members. A peripheral blood sample was collected from each donor, and TCR beta sequencing was performed on peripheral blood mononuclear cells. Genomic DNA was extracted from the blood cell samples with the Qiagen DNeasy Blood Extraction Kit. The CDR3 has 17 amino acids, counting the end cysteine and phenylalanine. CDR3 DNA is the only sequence kept; it has 51 bases, read in frame from the first base. The germline V gene provides CDR1 SGHTS and CDR2 YDEGEE. The trim is 5 bases for V and 0 bases for J, with a gap of 20 bases between the germline ends. Here is what the overall study found, with its caveats: A later analysis reported that several top co-occurrence clusters appeared linked to parvovirus B19, influenza, CMV and Epstein-Barr virus. The earlier analysis of about 600 of the donors excluded some 15 rarely observed V segments, including chromosome 9 orphons, because counts were too low. Most TCR sequences were observed very rarely across donors, whereas some public TCRs were present in many individuals. The classifier was reported to diagnose cytomegalovirus status with high specificity and sensitivity in both the original and validation cohorts. A later genetic analysis associated a missense DCLRE1C variant with V-gene and J-gene trimming of TCR beta chains, and an independent cohort replicated the association. CMV serostatus was the only immune exposure information available for the cohort. In a later genetic analysis, fewer N-insertions in productive TCRs were reported among donors in an Asian-associated ancestry cluster than the 666-donor mean. Three of the identified cytomegalovirus-associated TCR beta chains were confirmed in vitro to be specific for cytomegalovirus antigens. Most CMV-associated TCR beta chains appeared to be HLA-restricted in a later analysis, and the HLA associations seemed to be driven largely by CMV exposure. In a later analysis, over 15,000 TCR beta sequences were associated with specific HLA alleles at a false discovery rate of 0.05. It was suggested by the authors that the approach could potentially be generalized to other disease states and immunological phenotypes. In this cohort, only TCR beta chains were sequenced, and detectable features were limited by the absence of alpha or paired-chain data. Linkage disequilibrium might explain the correlated functional status among segregating V segments, but an unknown experimental factor could not be excluded. Strong co-occurrence of HLA alleles, especially DR and DQ, made assigning TCR associations to individual alleles difficult. In a later analysis, TCR association rates were found to vary across HLA loci, with the most associated TCRs seen for DRB1 alleles and the fewest for HLA-C alleles. A later analysis found that HLA-associated TCR beta chains were more clonally expanded and had lower generation probabilities than equally common non-associated chains. A further reported finding was that TCR beta sequences accurately predicted the HLA-A and HLA-B alleles for most subjects in the first cohort. In an earlier analysis of approximately 590 of the donors, most TCR beta V segments appeared in productive rearrangements about 87% or about 30% of the time, broadly matching IMGT annotations. The study gave a list of over 150 TCR beta chains associated with cytomegalovirus. A group of highly shared sequence variants was considered likely to be a technical artifact of the sequencing pipeline. Some IMGT-functional V segments, including TRBV6-2 and TRBV6-3, could not be told apart with the 87-base-pair reads, so those segments were excluded. The presence/absence analyses assumed that sequencing depth was roughly uniform across donors, and that assumption may not be true. Because HLA typing was missing for some donors at each locus, association tests included only the typed subset.

As regards this clone: There is no known antigen for this receptor. There are no base qualities to consult, and no much larger clone falls within one base.

The chain couples TRBV5-8 to TRBJ1-1; TRBD1 is perhaps the D gene, given 6 matching bases. The origin of this receptor is a woman in her 40s in good health and CMV-seropositive. Sequenced sample: PBMCs. For the CDR3, the sequence is CASRMTGVQAMNTEAFF. The nucleotides are TGTGCCAGCAGGATGACAGGAGTACAGGCGATGAACACTGAAGCTTTCTTT.